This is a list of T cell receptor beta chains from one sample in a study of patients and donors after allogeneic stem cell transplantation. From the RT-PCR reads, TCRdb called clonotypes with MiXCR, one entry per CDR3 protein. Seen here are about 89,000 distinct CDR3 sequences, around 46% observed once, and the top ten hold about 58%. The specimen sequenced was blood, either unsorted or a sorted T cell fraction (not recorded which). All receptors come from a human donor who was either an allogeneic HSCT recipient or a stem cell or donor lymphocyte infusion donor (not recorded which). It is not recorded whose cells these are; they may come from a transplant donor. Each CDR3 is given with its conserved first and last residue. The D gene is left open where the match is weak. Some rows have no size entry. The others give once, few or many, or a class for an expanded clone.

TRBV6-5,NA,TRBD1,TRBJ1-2,CASRDRDEDYGYTF,TGTGCCAGCAGGGACAGGGACGAAGACTATGGCTACACCTTC
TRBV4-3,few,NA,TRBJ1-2,CASATDNSNYGYTF,TGCGCCAGCGCTACGGACAACTCCAACTATGGCTACACCTTC
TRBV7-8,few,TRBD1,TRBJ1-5,CASSLAVGGGRPFNQPQHF,TGTGCCAGCAGCTTAGCGGTCGGAGGGGGCCGCCCTTTTAATCAGCCCCAGCATTTT
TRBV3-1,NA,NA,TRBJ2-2,CASSQDGTLLNTGELFF,TGTGCCAGCAGCCAAGATGGGACTTTACTGAACACCGGGGAGCTGTTTTTT
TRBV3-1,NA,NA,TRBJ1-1,CASSQGVGIVEAFF,TGTGCCAGCAGCCAAGGGGTAGGGATCGTTGAAGCTTTCTTT
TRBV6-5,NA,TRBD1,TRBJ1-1,CASSYQSGTVNTEAFF,TGTGCCAGCAGTTACCAAAGCGGGACAGTGAACACTGAAGCTTTCTTT
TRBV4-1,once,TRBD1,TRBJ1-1,CASSRETGRAEAFF,TGCGCCAGCAGCCGAGAGACAGGGAGGGCTGAAGCTTTCTTT
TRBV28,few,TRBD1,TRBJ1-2,CASSTRTGIGLVLYGYTF,TGTGCCAGCAGTACCCGGACAGGCATTGGGCTTGTATTGTATGGCTACACCTTC
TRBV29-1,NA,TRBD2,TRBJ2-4,CSVEGGDLGKNIQYF,TGCAGCGTTGAGGGGGGGGACCTAGGCAAAAACATTCAGTACTTC
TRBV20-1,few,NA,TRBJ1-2,CSARDMGRRKYGYTF,TGCAGTGCTCGGGATATGGGGCGAAGAAAGTATGGCTACACCTTC
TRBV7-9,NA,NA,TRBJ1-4,CASSLLQGLTTNEKLFF,TGTGCCAGCAGCTTACTTCAGGGGCTGACAACTAATGAAAAACTGTTTTTT
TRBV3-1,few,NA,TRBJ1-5,CASSQSGDNQPQHF,TGTGCCAGCAGCCAATCAGGGGACAATCAGCCCCAGCATTTT
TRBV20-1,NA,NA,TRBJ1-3,CSARAQGDSGNTIYF,TGCAGTGCTAGGGCACAGGGAGACTCTGGAAACACCATATATTTT
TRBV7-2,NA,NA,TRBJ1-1,CASSLRKGNTEAFF,TGTGCCAGCAGCTTGAGGAAGGGGAATACTGAAGCTTTCTTT
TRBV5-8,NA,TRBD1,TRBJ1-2,CASSLARTGDDGYTF,TGTGCCAGCAGCTTGGCCCGGACAGGGGATGATGGCTACACCTTC
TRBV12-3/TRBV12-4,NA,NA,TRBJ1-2,CASSFREGRGYTF,TGTGCCAGCAGTTTTCGGGAAGGACGGGGCTACACCTTC
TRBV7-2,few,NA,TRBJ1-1,CASSLDRASEAFF,TGTGCCAGCAGCTTAGACAGGGCTTCTGAAGCTTTCTTT
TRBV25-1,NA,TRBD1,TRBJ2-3,CASSEDRGTSTDTQYF,TGTGCCAGCAGTGAAGACAGGGGGACTAGCACAGATACGCAGTATTTT
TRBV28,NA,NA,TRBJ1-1,CASTPFELWGREDTEAFF,TGTGCCAGCACCCCCTTTGAACTATGGGGGCGCGAGGACACTGAAGCTTTCTTT
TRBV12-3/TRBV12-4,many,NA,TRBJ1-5,CASSPTPRGVGSQPQHF,TGTGCCAGCAGTCCCACCCCCAGGGGAGTAGGGAGTCAGCCCCAGCATTTT
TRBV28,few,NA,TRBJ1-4,CASSLQSPGTNEKLFF,TGTGCCAGCAGTTTACAGTCCCCGGGAACTAATGAAAAACTGTTTTTT